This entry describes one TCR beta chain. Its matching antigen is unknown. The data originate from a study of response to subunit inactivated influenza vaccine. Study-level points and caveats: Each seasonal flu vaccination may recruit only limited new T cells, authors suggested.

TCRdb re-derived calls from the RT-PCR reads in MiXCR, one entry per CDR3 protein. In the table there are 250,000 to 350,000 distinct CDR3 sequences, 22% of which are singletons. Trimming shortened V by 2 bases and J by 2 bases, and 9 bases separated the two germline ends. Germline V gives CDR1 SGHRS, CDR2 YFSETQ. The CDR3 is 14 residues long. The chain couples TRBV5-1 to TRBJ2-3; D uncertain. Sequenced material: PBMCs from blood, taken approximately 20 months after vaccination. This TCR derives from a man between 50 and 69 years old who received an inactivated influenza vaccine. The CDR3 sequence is CASSLGAFTDTQYF. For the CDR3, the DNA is TGCGCCAGCAGCTTAGGAGCATTCACAGATACGCAGTATTTT. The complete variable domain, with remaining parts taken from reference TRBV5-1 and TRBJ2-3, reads KAGVTQTPRYLIKTRGQQVTLSCSPISGHRSVSWYQQTPGQGLQFLFEYFSETQRNKGNFPGRFSGRQFSNSRSEMNVSTLELGDSALYLCASSLGAFTDTQYFGPGTRLTVL.